This T cell receptor beta chain was identified during a study of T-cell memory formation after mild COVID-19. General observations from the study: Cross-reactive memory appears to have joined, as suggested by some responding clones showing up in pre-infection memory. Day 15 to 85 contractors were CD4/CD8 balanced; later expanders leaned CD4+.

Barcoded TCR alpha and TCR beta cDNA libraries with UMIs came from 5'RACE using constant-segment primers. TCRdb redid the calling of the 5' RACE reads with MiXCR, one entry per CDR3 protein. The table lists about 300,000 distinct CDR3 sequences, just under 20% of them singletons, with roughly 21% in the top ten. This clonotype has a handful of counts. Its target is not known. CDR3 length equals 16 residues. Germline-derived CDR1 and CDR2 are SGHDN and FVKESK. Between the trimmed V and J ends, which lost 0 bases and 5 bases, there was a span of 16 bases. Input material: PBMCs or a T cell subset sorted from them (not recorded which). The chain joins TRBV14 to TRBJ2-5; tentative D call: TRBD2 (6 bases). This receptor was obtained from a man aged 18 to 30 who had mild COVID-19 (a few samples of this study predate the infection). Cell type and time point are not known. CDR3 in amino acids: CASSQDRGSLAETQYF. The CDR3 region has the DNA TGTGCCAGCAGCCAAGATCGGGGGAGCCTGGCGGAGACCCAGTACTTC.